This T cell receptor (beta chain) was sequenced during a study of long-term antiretroviral therapy in people with HIV. Study at large: The earliest specimens came about a decade ahead of the 2015 immediate-ART recommendation.

In the United States, treatment was given to all participants with HIV. The libraries were made with immunoSEQ v3.0 at survey level. Produced via immunoSEQ multiplex PCR; TCRdb's table is partial and in-frame only. The table records just over 35,000 clones, approximately 80% of them present only once. The clonotype originates from a man aged 18 to 30 with HIV. The source material was unsorted PBMCs, sampled 0.6 years after starting antiretroviral therapy.

DNA for the CDR3: TGTGCCAGCAGCTTAGAGGGTACCGGGGAGCTGTTTTTT. Protein: CASSLEGTGELFF. The chain combines TRBV7-2 with TRBJ2-2; D is undetermined. CDR3 length equals 13 residues. Trimming took 1 base from V and 5 from J, leaving 5 bases between them. Germline lookup yields CDR1 SGHTA and CDR2 FQGNSA.